The clone carrying this T cell receptor beta chain came up a few times. Its antigen remains unknown. With V trimmed by 6 bases and J by 2 bases, 3 bases remained unmatched. The CDR3 is made up of 14 amino acids. This sample was included in a study of T cell repertoires in cytomegalovirus infection. Looking at the study overall: Public TCR beta signatures were indicative of both CMV infection and a matching HLA type.

TCRdb redid the calling of the reads with MiXCR, one entry per CDR3 protein. The sample shows tens of thousands of distinct CDR3 sequences, more than 25% of them seen only once. Overall study results and limits: What dominated the ex vivo response were HLA-C-restricted CMV-specific TCR beta clonotypes. Carriers of CMV and the relevant HLA type were discriminated by public TCR beta frequency.

This sequence joins TRBV12-3 or TRBV12-4 and TRBJ2-2; TRBD1 agrees at 7 bases. Material for sequencing was PBMCs, sequenced either directly or after in vitro stimulation (not recorded which). The sequence came from a human donor in good health (CMV status not recorded). Some clones in this sample may be carry-over from other donors' samples. The CDR3, as DNA: TGTGCCAGCAGGACAGGGATTAACACCGGGGAGCTGTTTTTT. This encodes CASRTGINTGELFF.